This passage covers 23 T cell receptor beta chains from one sample sequenced in a study of long-term antiretroviral therapy in people with HIV. Survey-level immunoSEQ v3.0 assays were run. Repertoires were generated with immunoSEQ multiplex PCR, while TCRdb's copy carries only in-frame clones and drops some. The sample records about 21,000 clones, 80% to 90% being singletons. The source material was unsorted PBMCs, sampled 1.9 years after starting antiretroviral therapy. These receptors were collected from a woman between 50 and 59 years old with HIV.

CDR3 bases: TGTGCCAGCAGCTTAGCGGGGGGCGCGGGCCAGCCCCAGCATTTT. Translated, it gives CASSLAGGAGQPQHF. The chain links TRBV7-8 to TRBJ1-5, with D possibly being TRBD1 (6 bases). Germline CDR1 is SGHVS and CDR2 is FQNEAQ. With 0 bases removed from V and 7 bases from J, the gap between germline ends came to 13 bases. This CDR3 region has 15 residues.

The V and J genes are TRBV28 and TRBJ1-4, with D maybe TRBD1 (5 bases). CDR3 length: 14 residues. The V end was cut by 10 bases, the J end by 8 bases, with 20 bases between. Germline CDR1 reads MDHEN; CDR2 reads SYDVKM. CDR3 nucleotide sequence: TGTGCCATAAAGGGGCCCTCTATGAAGGAAAAACTGTTTTTT. It specifies CAIKGPSMKEKLFF.

The chain joins TRBV7-2 to TRBJ2-7, with D perhaps matching TRBD1 or TRBD2 (5 bases each). The CDR3 runs 15 residues. Germline V gene sequence: CDR1 SGHTA, CDR2 FQGNSA. The V end lost 2 bases, the J end lost 2 bases, and 13 bases lay between the germline ends. CDR3 in amino acids: CASSLIPRDAYEQYF. The DNA of the CDR3 is TGTGCCAGCAGCTTAATCCCCAGGGACGCCTACGAGCAGTACTTC.

The chain combines TRBV28 with TRBJ2-7; D might be TRBD2 (6 bases). This CDR3 is 16 amino acids long. CDR1 is MDHEN, CDR2 SYDVKM, per germline. V lost 5 bases to trimming and J lost 5 bases, with 22 bases between them. The CDR3 spells CASSPPPWRGLHEQYF. As DNA, the CDR3 is TGTGCCAGCAGTCCTCCTCCATGGAGGGGACTCCACGAGCAGTACTTC.

V and J are TRBV27 and TRBJ2-7; TRBD2 aligns across 9 bases. Germline CDR1 MNHEY, CDR2 SMNVEV (reference sequence). With V trimmed by 5 bases and J by 7 bases, 9 bases remained unmatched. CDR3 length: 14 residues. As DNA, the CDR3 is TGTGCCAGCAGTAGGACTAGCGCAGCGGGGGAGCAGTACTTC. The encoded protein is CASSRTSAAGEQYF.

The genes are TRBV23-1 and TRBJ1-3; D unresolved. TRBV23-1 is classed as an ORF, of uncertain function. The CDR3 spans 19 residues. Trimming cost V 0 bases and J 0 bases, with 18 bases left between them. The CDR3 coding sequence is TGCGCCAGCAGTCAATCGCATGTGGGGTGGTGGTGCTCTGGAAACACCATATATTTT. Translated: CASSQSHVGWWCSGNTIYF.

The CDR3 nucleotides are TGTGCCAGCTCACCAGTTCATCAGGAAGGAGAGACCCAGTACTTC. Residues: CASSPVHQEGETQYF. The chain carries TRBV18 and TRBJ2-5; D gene unclear. Germline CDR1 KGHSH, CDR2 LQKENI. The CDR3 loop spans 15 amino acids. The V gene lost 2 bases and the J gene lost 4 bases, with 14 bases spanning the gap.

There are a few counts of this clone. This chain uses TRBV4-3 with TRBJ1-5; D might be TRBD1 (6 bases). Germline CDR1 is LGHNA and CDR2 is YSLEER. The ends were cut back, 1 base at V and 1 base at J, with 11 bases in the middle. This CDR3 spans 16 amino acids. This CDR3 reads CASSQAWTESNQPQHF. The CDR3 bases are TGCGCCAGCAGCCAAGCCTGGACAGAGAGCAATCAGCCCCAGCATTTT.

The rearrangement links TRBV7-2 to TRBJ2-7; D tentatively fits TRBD1 or TRBD2 (5 bases each). The CDR3 consists of 14 residues. The V gene lost 6 bases and the J gene lost 3 bases, with 15 bases spanning the gap. Per germline, CDR1 SGHTA and CDR2 FQGNSA. CDR3 in DNA: TGTGCCAGCAGGAAGGACGGGGCTATCTACGAGCAGTACTTC. Its protein is CASRKDGAIYEQYF.

The chain is built from TRBV2 and TRBJ1-1, with 7 bases matching TRBD1. The germline V gene encodes CDR1 SNHLY and CDR2 FYNNEI. J gave up 5 bases and V 10 bases, and 13 bases lay outside the gene matches. The CDR3 runs to 14 residues. CDR3 protein: CANTREGGSTEAFF. CDR3 coding DNA: TGTGCCAACACCCGGGAAGGGGGCTCTACTGAAGCTTTCTTT.

The chain has TRBV6-6 and TRBJ1-1; a possible D gene is TRBD1 (5 bases). Per the germline V gene, CDR1 is MNHNY and CDR2 is SVGAGI (reference sequence). Trimming cost V 2 bases and J 4 bases, with 14 bases left between them. The CDR3 is 15 residues long. CDR3 nucleotides: TGTGCCAGCAGTTACGAGTCAGGGTACAGCACTGAAGCTTTCTTT. Protein sequence: CASSYESGYSTEAFF.

This clone was recorded only once. This chain links TRBV7-7 with TRBJ2-5; maybe TRBD2 (5 bases). Trimming pared 5 bases from V and 5 bases from J, leaving 12 bases between. CDR1 and CDR2 from the germline V gene are SSHAT and FNYEAQ (reference sequence). The CDR3 is 13 residues long. CDR3 protein: CASSKDLGETQYF. As DNA, the CDR3 is TGTGCCAGCAGCAAGGACTTGGGGGAGACCCAGTACTTC.

The chain is built from TRBV28 and TRBJ1-5, with D unclear. Germline assignment: CDR1 MDHEN and CDR2 SYDVKM. Trimming removed 4 bases from V and 0 bases from J, with 4 bases in between. CDR3 length: 13 amino acids. In nucleotides, the CDR3 is TGTGCCAGCAGTTCTGATAGCAATCAGCCCCAGCATTTT. The encoded protein is CASSSDSNQPQHF.

With regard to this clone: An end of the junction differs from the germline gene, which may be a read error. The chain employs TRBV28 and TRBJ1-1; possibly TRBD1 for D (6 bases). This CDR3 has 14 amino acids. Germline V gene lookup returns CDR1 MDHEN and CDR2 SYDVKM. CDR3 sequence (DNA): TGTGCCAGCAGTCGCACAGGGTTGAAAACTGAAGCTTTCTTT. It specifies CASSRTGLKTEAFF.

This clone showed up just a few times. The chain carries TRBV12-2 and TRBJ2-7; the table assigns TRBD1, which was not confirmed against the DNA. TRBV12-2 is tagged as a pseudogene. The CDR3 has 19 amino acids. The CDR3 DNA reads TGTGCAAGTCGCTCAAAAGAGGACAGGGGACGGGGTAGGTGGAGCGAGCAGTACTTC. This sequence encodes CASRSKEDRGRGRWSEQYF.

By its share, this clone is medium-sized. The chain is built from TRBV5-4 and TRBJ2-7, with 8 bases identical to TRBD2. The CDR3 is 15 amino acids. V lost 4 bases to trimming and J lost 5 bases; unmatched junction nucleotides: 11. The germline V gene has CDR1 SGHNT and CDR2 YYREEE (reference sequence). CDR3 sequence (DNA): TGTGCCAGCAGCATACGGGGGGGCGGATCCGACGAGCAGTACTTC. This encodes CASSIRGGGSDEQYF.

This chain uses TRBV7-9 with TRBJ1-4; 7 nucleotides match TRBD1. The germline V gene encodes CDR1 SEHNR and CDR2 FQNEAQ (reference sequence). After removal of 5 bases from V and 2 bases from J, the junction contained 11 bases not matched to a gene. This CDR3 has 17 amino acids. CDR3 sequence (DNA): TGTGCCAGCAGCCCGGGACAGACCACCGGCACTAATGAAAAACTGTTTTTT. As protein: CASSPGQTTGTNEKLFF.

This clone appeared a single time. The V gene is TRBV16, the J gene TRBJ1-2; 11 positions agree with TRBD1. J was trimmed by 2 bases and V by 4 bases; bases with no gene match: 6. CDR3 length: 16 residues. Germline values: CDR1 KGHSY, CDR2 FQNENV. The CDR3 protein is CASSRGQGAENYGYTF. In nucleotides, the CDR3 is TGTGCCAGCAGCCGCGGACAGGGGGCAGAGAACTATGGCTACACCTTC.

This rearrangement joins TRBV5-5 to TRBJ1-3; D is unclear. Germline V gene lookup returns CDR1 SGHKS and CDR2 YYEKEE (reference sequence). The CDR3 runs to 11 residues. The ends were cut back, 6 bases at V and 13 bases at J, with 14 bases in the middle. The CDR3 DNA sequence: TGTGCCAGCACCTCCGGAGTCACTATATATTTT. It specifies CASTSGVTIYF.

J is TRBJ2-5 and V is TRBV5-8; D may be TRBD1 (5 bases). The V end was cut by 4 bases, the J end by 2 bases, with 12 bases between. This CDR3 region has 14 residues. Germline V gene data show CDR1 as SGHTS and CDR2 as YDEGEE. The CDR3 reads CASSPAQGQETQYF. The CDR3, as DNA: TGTGCCAGCAGCCCAGCTCAGGGACAAGAGACCCAGTACTTC.

The rearrangement links TRBV28 to TRBJ2-3, with 9 bases matching TRBD2. V gave up 2 bases and J gave up 5 bases; unmatched junction bases: 8. This CDR3 comprises 16 residues. Germline lookup yields CDR1 MDHEN and CDR2 SYDVKM. The CDR3 spells CASSLAGAGGRDTQYF. In nucleotides, the CDR3 is TGTGCCAGCAGTTTAGCGGGAGCGGGGGGTCGAGATACGCAGTATTTT.

This chain uses TRBV5-1 with TRBJ2-3; TRBD1 might be the D (6 bases). Deletions cut 6 bases from V and 0 bases from J, with 14 bases between. Germline V lookup: CDR1 SGHRS, CDR2 YFSETQ. CDR3 length equals 15 residues. CDR3 nucleotides: TGCGCCAGCACCGCTATAACAGGGAGCACAGATACGCAGTATTTT. It is translated as CASTAITGSTDTQYF.

In nucleotides, the CDR3 is TGTGCCAGTAGTGCAGGGGGGGATTACAATGAGCAGTTCTTC. Its translation: CASSAGGDYNEQFF. This chain connects TRBV19 to TRBJ2-1; D may match TRBD1 or TRBD2 (7 bases each). Trimming cost V 5 bases and J 4 bases, with 12 bases left between them. CDR3 length: 14 residues. Germline-derived CDR1 and CDR2 are LNHDA and SQIVND (reference sequence).